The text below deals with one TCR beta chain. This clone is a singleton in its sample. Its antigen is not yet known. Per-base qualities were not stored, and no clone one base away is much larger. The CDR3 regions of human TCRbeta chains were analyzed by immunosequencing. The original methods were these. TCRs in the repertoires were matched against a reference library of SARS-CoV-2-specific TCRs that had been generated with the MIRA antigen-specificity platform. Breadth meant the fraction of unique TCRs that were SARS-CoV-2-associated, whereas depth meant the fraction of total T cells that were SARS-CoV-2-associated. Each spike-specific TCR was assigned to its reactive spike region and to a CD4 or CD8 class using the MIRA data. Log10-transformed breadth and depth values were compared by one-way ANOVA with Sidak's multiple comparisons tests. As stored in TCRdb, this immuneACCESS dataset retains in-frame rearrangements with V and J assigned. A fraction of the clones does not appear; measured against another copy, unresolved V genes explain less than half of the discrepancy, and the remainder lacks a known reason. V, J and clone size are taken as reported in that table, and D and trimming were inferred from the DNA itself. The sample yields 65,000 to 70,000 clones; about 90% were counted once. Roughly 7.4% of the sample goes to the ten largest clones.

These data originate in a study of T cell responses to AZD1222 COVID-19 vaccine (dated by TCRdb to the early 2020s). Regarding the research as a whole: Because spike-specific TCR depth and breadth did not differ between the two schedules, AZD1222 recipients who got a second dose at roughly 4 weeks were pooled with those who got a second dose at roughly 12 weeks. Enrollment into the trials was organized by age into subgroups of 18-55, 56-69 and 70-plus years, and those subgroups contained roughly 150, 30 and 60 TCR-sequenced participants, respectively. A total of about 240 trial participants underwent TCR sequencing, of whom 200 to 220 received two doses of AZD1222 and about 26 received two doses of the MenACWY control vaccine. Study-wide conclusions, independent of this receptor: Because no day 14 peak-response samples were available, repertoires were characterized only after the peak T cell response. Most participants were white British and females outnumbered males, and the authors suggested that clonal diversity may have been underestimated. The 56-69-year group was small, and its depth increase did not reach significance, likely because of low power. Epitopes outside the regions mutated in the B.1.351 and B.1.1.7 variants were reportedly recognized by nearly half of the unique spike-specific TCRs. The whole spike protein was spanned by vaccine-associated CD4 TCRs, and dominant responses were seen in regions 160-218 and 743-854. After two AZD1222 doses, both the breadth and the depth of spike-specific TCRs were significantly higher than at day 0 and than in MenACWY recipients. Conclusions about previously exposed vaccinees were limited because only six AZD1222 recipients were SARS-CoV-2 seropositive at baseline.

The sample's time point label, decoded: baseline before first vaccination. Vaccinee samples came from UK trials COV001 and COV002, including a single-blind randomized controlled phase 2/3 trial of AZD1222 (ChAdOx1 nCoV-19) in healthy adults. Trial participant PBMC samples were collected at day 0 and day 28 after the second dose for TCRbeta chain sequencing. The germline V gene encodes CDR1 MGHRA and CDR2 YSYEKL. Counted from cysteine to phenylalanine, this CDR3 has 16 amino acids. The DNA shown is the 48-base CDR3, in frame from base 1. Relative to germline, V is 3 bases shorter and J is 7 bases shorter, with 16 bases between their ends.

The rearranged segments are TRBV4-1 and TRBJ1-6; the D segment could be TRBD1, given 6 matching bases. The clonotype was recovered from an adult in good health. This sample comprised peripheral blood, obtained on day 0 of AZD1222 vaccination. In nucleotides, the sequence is TGCGCCAGCAGCCAGACTGGACAGTCTGCGAATTCACCCCTCCACTTT. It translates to CASSQTGQSANSPLHF.